The 10 T cell receptor beta chains in this list originate from one sample, sequenced in a study of shared clonotypes between healthy human individuals. Clones were sequenced by immunoSEQ multiplex PCR, and TCRdb holds only the in-frame ones, with some missing. The table shows 900,000 to 1,200,000 clones, with around 82% occurring only once. Material for sequencing was memory CD4+ T cells from PBMCs. The subset here: CD45RA-negative fraction. These receptors were obtained from a man aged 18 to 29 in good health. Some clones in this sample may be carry-over from other donors' samples.

This chain connects TRBV10-2 to TRBJ1-1, with D perhaps TRBD1 (5 bases). This CDR3 region has 13 residues. V was trimmed by 6 bases and J by 0 bases, leaving 8 bases between them. The germline V gene encodes CDR1 WSHSY and CDR2 SAAADI. The CDR3 here is CASRRQMNTEAFF. CDR3 coding DNA: TGCGCCAGCAGGAGACAGATGAACACTGAAGCTTTCTTT.

This clone was counted between two and nine times. The chain carries TRBV14 and TRBJ2-1; no definite D call. The CDR3 consists of 11 residues. The germline CDR1 and CDR2 sequences are SGHDN and FVKESK. V was shortened by 3 bases and J by 9 bases, with 6 bases between the two germline ends. In DNA, the CDR3 is TGTGCCAGCAGCCAGAGGACTGAGCAGTTCTTC. Amino acids: CASSQRTEQFF. Complete variable domain (other parts from reference TRBV14 and TRBJ2-1): EAGVTQFPSHSVIEKGQTVTLRCDPISGHDNLYWYRRVMGKEIKFLLHFVKESKQDESGMPNNRFLAERTGGTYSTLKVQPAELEDSGVYFCASSQRTEQFFGPGTRLTVL.

The rearrangement links TRBV11-2 to TRBJ1-1; D is unclear. Per germline, CDR1 SGHAT and CDR2 FQNNGV. V lost 4 bases, J lost 7 bases, and 13 bases lay in between. The CDR3 covers 13 residues. The CDR3, as DNA: TGTGCCAGCAGCTCCTATAGGACTAATGAAGCTTTCTTT. It translates to CASSSYRTNEAFF.

Concerning this clone itself: The sample has other DNA sequences that encode this CDR3 too. The rearrangement joins TRBV28 to TRBJ2-7; the D gene could be TRBD1 or TRBD2 (6 bases each). The CDR3 is made up of 15 amino acids. V lost 6 bases and J 3 bases, leaving 18 bases between the germline ends. Germline V gene sequence: CDR1 MDHEN, CDR2 SYDVKM. The CDR3 sequence is CASSLRGSTSYEQYF. The CDR3 DNA is TGTGCCAGCAGCTTGAGGGGGTCGACTAGCTACGAGCAGTACTTC.

This clone was counted many times. This rearrangement joins TRBV11-2 to TRBJ2-3, with 7 bases identical to TRBD2. Looked up from germline, CDR1 is SGHAT and CDR2 is FQNNGV. The CDR3 runs to 14 residues. Germline trimming cut 7 bases from V and 5 bases from J; bases unmatched to any gene: 9. CDR3 bases: TGTGCCAGCACCATCCGGGGGGATGAAGATACGCAGTATTTT. This sequence encodes CASTIRGDEDTQYF. Looking up the rest from reference TRBV11-2 and TRBJ2-3 gives the full variable domain: EAGVAQSPRYKIIEKRQSVAFWCNPISGHATLYWYQQILGQGPKLLIQFQNNGVVDDSQLPKDRFSAERLKGVDSTLKIQPAKLEDSAVYLCASTIRGDEDTQYFGPGTRLTVL.

This chain connects TRBV5-1 to TRBJ1-1; the match to TRBD1 covers 9 bases. V shed 5 bases and J 2 bases; nucleotides not matched to a gene: 7. CDR3 size: 15 residues. Germline V gene data show CDR1 as SGHRS and CDR2 as YFSETQ. CDR3 sequence reads: CASRRTGVFNTEAFF. The CDR3 bases are TGCGCCAGCAGGAGGACAGGGGTTTTCAACACTGAAGCTTTCTTT.

J is TRBJ2-7 and V is TRBV11-1; 7 nucleotides align to TRBD2. Germline trimming cut 1 base from V and 2 bases from J; bases unmatched to any gene: 2. The V gene's germline CDR1 is SGHAT and CDR2 FQDESV (reference sequence). The CDR3 totals 14 residues. The CDR3 sequence: CASSLGGSAYEQYF. CDR3 nucleotides: TGTGCCAGCAGCTTAGGCGGGAGTGCCTACGAGCAGTACTTC.

The sample holds many counts of this clone. CDR3 in amino acids: CASSLVGFTPSGAFF. As DNA, the CDR3 is TGTGCCAGCAGCTTGGTAGGGTTCACCCCGAGTGGGGCTTTCTTT. The chain links TRBV5-8 to TRBJ1-1, with no clear D. The germline V and J ends were trimmed by 0 bases and 11 bases, with 20 bases remaining between them. Looked up from germline, CDR1 is SGHTS and CDR2 is YDEGEE. The CDR3 sequence is 15 residues long. Together with reference TRBV5-8 and TRBJ1-1, the CDR3 gives the full variable domain: EAGVTQSPTHLIKTRGQQATLRCSPISGHTSVYWYQQALGLGLQFLLWYDEGEERNRGNFPPRFSGRQFPNYSSELNVNALELEDSALYLCASSLVGFTPSGAFFGQGTRLTVV.

This clone was recorded once. The CDR3 protein is CASSLLGRGVQPQHF. In DNA, the CDR3 is TGTGCCAGCAGTTTATTGGGAAGGGGGGTTCAGCCCCAGCATTTT. This chain joins TRBV27 and TRBJ1-5; tentative D call: TRBD1 (6 bases). There are 15 residues in the CDR3. Germline V gives CDR1 MNHEY, CDR2 SMNVEV (reference sequence). Trimming removed 1 base at V and 6 bases at J, with 13 bases between.

The chain joins TRBV28 to TRBJ2-7; D might be TRBD2 (6 bases). The CDR3 consists of 14 residues. V lost 3 bases and J lost 5, with 14 bases in between. Germline V CDR1 and CDR2: MDHEN, SYDVKM. CDR3 coding DNA: TGTGCCAGCAGTTTTAGGGCTAGCGAAGACGAGCAGTACTTC. As protein: CASSFRASEDEQYF. The variable domain in full, with the rest retrieved from reference TRBV28 and TRBJ2-7, is DVKVTQSSRYLVKRTGEKVFLECVQDMDHENMFWYRQDPGLGLRLIYFSYDVKMKEKGDIPEGYSVSREKKERFSLILESASTNQTSMYLCASSFRASEDEQYFGPGTRLTVT.